This T cell receptor (beta chain) was sequenced during a study of T-cell memory formation after mild COVID-19. This clonotype was counted a few times. The antigen is not known. This CDR3 is built from 16 residues. Per the germline V gene, CDR1 is SGHTA and CDR2 is FQGNSA. V gave up 2 bases and J gave up 4 bases; unmatched junction bases: 9. Study-level points and caveats: Pre-infection memory showed some responding clones, and this suggested that cross-reactive memory joined. Largely, contracting CD4+ clones fell within CM and EM, and contracting CD8+ clones within EMRA.

Each CDR3 protein gets one entry after TCRdb re-called the 5' RACE reads with MiXCR. The sample includes fewer than 700,000 distinct CDR3 sequences, about a fifth seen only once; the top ten take roughly 8.1%. Sequences were obtained from PBMCs or a T cell subset sorted from them (not recorded which). The genes are TRBV7-2 and TRBJ2-5, with 8 bases fitting TRBD2. This clonotype originated in an adult woman who had mild COVID-19 (a few samples of this study predate the infection). Cell type and time point are not known. The CDR3 region has the DNA TGTGCCAGCAGCTTATTCTCATCGGCGGGAGGAGAGACCCAGTACTTC. Translated: CASSLFSSAGGETQYF.